This TCR beta chain was retrieved from a study of human T cells and chemical hapten exposure. Via MiXCR, TCRdb re-called the RACE reads, giving one row per CDR3 protein. The sample lists roughly 100,000 distinct CDR3 sequences; around 12% were seen once. Regarding time point: pre-sensitization, week 0. Treatment meaning: therapeutic diphenylcyclopropenone sensitization with weekly scalp DPC. Overall study findings and caveats: Sensitization with DPC brought no change to TCRs above 1 in 1000 in frequency.

Germline V CDR1 and CDR2: LGHNA, YSLEER. The CDR3 consists of 17 residues. Trimming removed 0 bases at V and 2 bases at J, with 13 bases between. A note on this clonotype: Its cognate antigen is unknown.

The source material was whole blood, sampled in connection with sensitization to the hapten diphenylcyclopropenone (DPC). V gene TRBV4-3 combines with J gene TRBJ2-2; D possibly corresponds to TRBD1 (6 bases). This TCR came from a woman in her forties or fifties with alopecia areata. Some clones in this sample may be carry-over from other donors' samples. The CDR3 DNA reads TGCGCCAGCAGCCAAGAAGGCGCAGGGGCCAACACCGGGGAGCTGTTTTTT. Amino acids: CASSQEGAGANTGELFF.